A selection of T cell receptor beta chains follows, all from one sample in a study of cytomegalovirus exposure and HLA in healthy donors. The data were produced by immunoSEQ multiplex PCR, yet TCRdb's version contains in-frame clones alone and is incomplete. The table has 120,000 or so clones, approximately 85% seen once; the top ten hold nearly 5%. The sample comprised PBMCs. These receptors were obtained from a man aged 18 to 35 in good health and CMV-seronegative. CDR3s include the opening cysteine and the closing phenylalanine or tryptophan. The order of the fields is V gene, J gene, clone size, D gene, CDR3 protein, CDR3 DNA. A D gene is named only where the DNA matches it firmly. Where a row states a size, it is once, few, many or the class of an expanded clone; other rows omit it.

v_call: TRBV5-1
j_call: TRBJ2-7
clone_size: .
d_call: TRBD2
cdr3_aa: CASSSEPQRTSGISYEQYF
cdr3_nt: TGCGCCAGCAGCTCGGAACCCCAGAGGACTAGCGGGATCTCCTACGAGCAGTACTTC

v_call: TRBV30
j_call: TRBJ1-4
clone_size: .
d_call: .
cdr3_aa: CAWSAQINEKLFF
cdr3_nt: TGTGCCTGGAGTGCTCAGATTAATGAAAAACTGTTTTTT

v_call: TRBV7-7
j_call: TRBJ2-5
clone_size: .
d_call: TRBD1
cdr3_aa: CASSPGTAKETQYF
cdr3_nt: TGTGCCAGCAGCCCCGGGACAGCCAAAGAGACCCAGTACTTC

v_call: TRBV5-1
j_call: TRBJ1-2
clone_size: .
d_call: .
cdr3_aa: CASSPAPGSFYGYTF
cdr3_nt: TGCGCCAGCAGCCCGGCTCCAGGCAGCTTTTATGGCTACACCTTC

v_call: TRBV6-4
j_call: TRBJ2-3
clone_size: .
d_call: .
cdr3_aa: CASSWTSTSTDTQYF
cdr3_nt: TGTGCCAGCAGTTGGACATCTACAAGCACAGATACGCAGTATTTT

v_call: TRBV30
j_call: TRBJ1-3
clone_size: once
d_call: .
cdr3_aa: CAWAQSSGNTIYF
cdr3_nt: TGTGCCTGGGCACAGAGTTCTGGAAACACCATATATTTT

v_call: TRBV10-3
j_call: TRBJ2-7
clone_size: .
d_call: .
cdr3_aa: CAIKAAGNYEQYF
cdr3_nt: TGTGCCATCAAGGCGGCCGGAAACTACGAGCAGTACTTC

v_call: TRBV6-5
j_call: TRBJ2-7
clone_size: few
d_call: .
cdr3_aa: CASSYSGQFYEQYF
cdr3_nt: TGTGCCAGCAGTTACTCTGGGCAGTTCTACGAGCAGTACTTC

v_call: TRBV2
j_call: TRBJ2-3
clone_size: once
d_call: TRBD2
cdr3_aa: CASRAGLAGGTSDTQYF
cdr3_nt: TGTGCCAGCAGAGCAGGACTAGCGGGAGGAACCTCAGATACGCAGTATTTT

v_call: TRBV5-1
j_call: TRBJ2-3
clone_size: .
d_call: .
cdr3_aa: CASSFGHSDTQYF
cdr3_nt: TGCGCCAGCAGCTTTGGACATTCGGATACGCAGTATTTT

v_call: TRBV7-9
j_call: TRBJ1-4
clone_size: .
d_call: TRBD1
cdr3_aa: CASSSLQGATNEKLFF
cdr3_nt: TGTGCCAGCAGCTCGCTTCAGGGGGCCACTAATGAAAAACTGTTTTTT

v_call: TRBV30
j_call: TRBJ2-1
clone_size: .
d_call: TRBD2
cdr3_aa: CAWSGGSGAPYNEQFF
cdr3_nt: TGTGCCTGGAGCGGGGGGAGCGGCGCCCCCTACAATGAGCAGTTCTTC

v_call: TRBV5-1
j_call: TRBJ1-5
clone_size: .
d_call: TRBD1
cdr3_aa: CASSLGTGGSQPQHF
cdr3_nt: TGCGCCAGCAGCTTGGGGACAGGGGGTTCTCAGCCCCAGCATTTT

v_call: TRBV6-5
j_call: TRBJ2-7
clone_size: .
d_call: .
cdr3_aa: CASSRGTPSSYEQYF
cdr3_nt: TGTGCCAGCAGCCGGGGGACTCCCAGCTCCTACGAGCAGTACTTC

v_call: TRBV6-1
j_call: TRBJ2-2
clone_size: .
d_call: TRBD2
cdr3_aa: CASSEVGGSGGELFF
cdr3_nt: TGTGCCAGCAGTGAAGTAGGCGGGAGTGGGGGGGAGCTGTTTTTT

v_call: TRBV19
j_call: TRBJ2-2
clone_size: .
d_call: TRBD2
cdr3_aa: CATQLAGVGAGELFF
cdr3_nt: TGTGCCACCCAACTAGCGGGAGTGGGTGCCGGGGAGCTGTTTTTT

v_call: TRBV4-1
j_call: TRBJ2-7
clone_size: few
d_call: TRBD2
cdr3_aa: CASSQDPSGSDEQYF
cdr3_nt: TGCGCCAGCAGCCAAGACCCTAGCGGGAGCGACGAGCAGTACTTC

v_call: TRBV6-4
j_call: TRBJ2-2
clone_size: .
d_call: .
cdr3_aa: CASSPERWSGELFF
cdr3_nt: TGTGCCAGCAGTCCCGAGAGGTGGTCCGGGGAGCTGTTTTTT

v_call: TRBV18
j_call: TRBJ1-4
clone_size: once
d_call: TRBD1
cdr3_aa: CASSPPGQGNEKLFF
cdr3_nt: TGTGCCAGCTCACCCCCGGGACAGGGAAATGAAAAACTGTTTTTT

v_call: TRBV29-1
j_call: TRBJ1-1
clone_size: .
d_call: .
cdr3_aa: CSGQRQGLLFYTEAFF
cdr3_nt: TGCAGCGGTCAGAGGCAGGGCCTCCTTTTCTACACTGAAGCTTTCTTT

v_call: TRBV7-9
j_call: TRBJ2-6
clone_size: once
d_call: .
cdr3_aa: CASSRTDSGANVLTF
cdr3_nt: TGTGCCAGCAGCCGGACAGACTCTGGGGCCAACGTCCTGACTTTC

v_call: TRBV30
j_call: TRBJ1-5
clone_size: once
d_call: .
cdr3_aa: CAWSVEEGADTQHF
cdr3_nt: TGTGCCTGGAGTGTGGAGGAGGGCGCAGATACGCAGCATTTT

v_call: TRBV2
j_call: TRBJ2-3
clone_size: once
d_call: TRBD1
cdr3_aa: CASKYTGVGDTQYF
cdr3_nt: TGTGCCAGCAAATATACAGGGGTAGGAGATACGCAGTATTTT

v_call: TRBV30
j_call: TRBJ2-7
clone_size: .
d_call: TRBD1
cdr3_aa: CAWSGGQGHEQYF
cdr3_nt: TGTGCCTGGAGTGGGGGACAGGGCCACGAGCAGTACTTC

v_call: TRBV9
j_call: TRBJ1-1
clone_size: .
d_call: TRBD1
cdr3_aa: CASSEGDRAGGAFF
cdr3_nt: TGTGCCAGCAGCGAGGGGGACAGGGCGGGTGGAGCTTTCTTT

v_call: TRBV11-2
j_call: TRBJ2-5
clone_size: .
d_call: TRBD2
cdr3_aa: CASSRGTSGQETQYF
cdr3_nt: TGTGCCAGCAGCCGGGGGACTAGCGGGCAAGAGACCCAGTACTTC

v_call: TRBV2
j_call: TRBJ1-2
clone_size: .
d_call: .
cdr3_aa: CARTGGAHGYTF
cdr3_nt: TGTGCCAGGACCGGGGGGGCCCATGGCTACACCTTC

v_call: TRBV2
j_call: TRBJ2-3
clone_size: .
d_call: .
cdr3_aa: CASSDGGSSTDTQYF
cdr3_nt: TGTGCCAGCAGTGATGGGGGCAGTAGCACAGATACGCAGTATTTT

v_call: TRBV6-5
j_call: TRBJ1-2
clone_size: .
d_call: .
cdr3_aa: CASSYSSANYGYTF
cdr3_nt: TGTGCCAGCAGTTACTCTTCAGCTAACTATGGCTACACCTTC

v_call: TRBV30
j_call: TRBJ1-5
clone_size: .
d_call: TRBD1
cdr3_aa: CAWSPGQGSNQPQHF
cdr3_nt: TGTGCCTGGAGTCCCGGACAGGGAAGCAATCAGCCCCAGCATTTT

v_call: TRBV9
j_call: TRBJ2-2
clone_size: .
d_call: TRBD2
cdr3_aa: CASSARLAGEGELFF
cdr3_nt: TGTGCCAGCAGCGCTCGACTAGCGGGAGAAGGGGAGCTGTTTTTT

v_call: TRBV30
j_call: TRBJ1-4
clone_size: .
d_call: .
cdr3_aa: CAWRANEKLFF
cdr3_nt: TGTGCCTGGCGGGCTAATGAAAAACTGTTTTTT

v_call: TRBV7-9
j_call: TRBJ1-2
clone_size: .
d_call: .
cdr3_aa: CASSLVSGINYGYTF
cdr3_nt: TGTGCCAGCAGCTTAGTATCCGGGATTAACTATGGCTACACCTTC

v_call: TRBV7-8
j_call: TRBJ1-5
clone_size: .
d_call: .
cdr3_aa: CASSLRPFYSNQPQHF
cdr3_nt: TGTGCCAGCAGCTTACGTCCGTTCTATAGCAATCAGCCCCAGCATTTT

v_call: TRBV9
j_call: TRBJ2-2
clone_size: once
d_call: TRBD2
cdr3_aa: CASSSTAAGNTGELFF
cdr3_nt: TGTGCCAGCAGCTCAACCGCAGCGGGAAACACCGGGGAGCTGTTTTTT

v_call: TRBV2
j_call: TRBJ1-2
clone_size: .
d_call: TRBD1
cdr3_aa: CASSEGPGGNYGYTF
cdr3_nt: TGTGCCAGCAGTGAAGGGCCAGGGGGGAACTATGGCTACACCTTC

v_call: TRBV6-4
j_call: TRBJ1-6
clone_size: few
d_call: TRBD1
cdr3_aa: CATGTGVNSPLHF
cdr3_nt: TGTGCCACCGGGACAGGGGTTAATTCACCCCTCCACTTT

v_call: TRBV4-1
j_call: TRBJ2-1
clone_size: .
d_call: TRBD1
cdr3_aa: CASSQIPGQGPIVKYNEQFF
cdr3_nt: TGCGCCAGCAGCCAGATACCGGGACAGGGTCCCATTGTGAAGTACAATGAGCAGTTCTTC

v_call: TRBV7-6
j_call: TRBJ2-7
clone_size: few
d_call: .
cdr3_aa: CASSLASGEQYF
cdr3_nt: TGTGCCAGCAGCTTAGCGTCAGGGGAACAGTACTTC

v_call: TRBV4-1
j_call: TRBJ1-1
clone_size: .
d_call: .
cdr3_aa: CASSHNPREAFF
cdr3_nt: TGCGCCAGCAGCCATAATCCCCGTGAAGCTTTCTTT

v_call: TRBV29-1
j_call: TRBJ2-3
clone_size: .
d_call: .
cdr3_aa: CSGTGTRTSTDTQYF
cdr3_nt: TGCAGCGGAACCGGGACACGTACTAGCACAGATACGCAGTATTTT

v_call: TRBV2
j_call: TRBJ2-5
clone_size: .
d_call: TRBD2
cdr3_aa: CASSGTIREETQYF
cdr3_nt: TGTGCCAGCAGCGGGACTATAAGGGAGGAGACCCAGTACTTC

v_call: TRBV6-5
j_call: TRBJ1-6
clone_size: .
d_call: .
cdr3_aa: CATMEQDSYNSPLHF
cdr3_nt: TGTGCCACCATGGAACAGGACTCCTATAATTCACCCCTCCACTTT

v_call: TRBV27
j_call: TRBJ2-7
clone_size: .
d_call: TRBD1
cdr3_aa: CASSTPDRVDEQYF
cdr3_nt: TGTGCCAGCAGTACCCCGGACAGGGTCGACGAGCAGTACTTC

v_call: TRBV27
j_call: TRBJ1-2
clone_size: .
d_call: .
cdr3_aa: CASSFAGMNYGYTF
cdr3_nt: TGTGCCAGCAGTTTTGCAGGGATGAACTATGGCTACACCTTC

v_call: TRBV19
j_call: TRBJ2-7
clone_size: few
d_call: TRBD2
cdr3_aa: CASSLSGTSGGPYF
cdr3_nt: TGTGCCAGTAGTCTCTCCGGAACTAGCGGGGGACCGTACTTC